These 2 T cell receptor beta chains originate from one sample sequenced in a study of blood T cell repertoires in COVID-19 (dated by TCRdb to between 2020 and 2021). Receptor amplification or capture employed the immunoSEQ multiplex PCR assay. TCRdb provides this immuneACCESS table in a form limited to in-frame rearrangements. Some clones are lacking; in checked studies, under half of them reflect an unresolved V gene, and why the rest are absent is not known. For this sample the table gives 150,000 to 200,000 clones, of which about four fifths were detected only once. The top ten clonotypes cover roughly 9% of the sample. Material for sequencing was peripheral blood. All receptors derive from a woman in her 70s with acute or convalescent COVID-19.

Only one count was recorded for this clone. The V and J genes are TRBV3-1 (or the pseudogene TRBV3-2) and TRBJ2-7, with 11 bases aligning to TRBD1. The germline V gene has CDR1 LGHDT and CDR2 YNNKEL (reference sequence). The junction had 5 bases not matched to a gene; V was cut back by 4 bases and J by 3 bases. The CDR3 extends over 15 amino acids. In DNA form, the CDR3 reads TGTGCCAGCAGCCTGGGACAGGGGGGTCTCTACGAGCAGTACTTC. Translation: CASSLGQGGLYEQYF.

The chain combines TRBV2 with TRBJ2-7; a weak D match, TRBD2 (5 bases). The CDR3 sequence is 15 residues long. Between the trimmed V and J ends, which lost 1 base and 3 bases, there was a span of 13 bases. CDR1 and CDR2 from the germline V gene are SNHLY and FYNNEI. DNA for the CDR3: TGTGCCAGCAGTGAAGGTTTTAACAGCGGCTACGAGCAGTACTTC. Translated, it gives CASSEGFNSGYEQYF.